The rows below give T cell receptor beta chains drawn from one sample of a study of cytomegalovirus exposure and HLA in healthy donors. Here immunoSEQ multiplex PCR was the method, and the copy in TCRdb shows in-frame clones only, minus some. The profile shows around 150,000 clones, 75% of them singletons. Input material: PBMCs. All receptors come from a man between 18 and 35 years old in good health and CMV-seropositive. Both conserved end residues are part of each CDR3.

>TRBV5-1|TRBJ2-2
CASSLGDTTIGSELFF
>TRBV6-5|TRBJ1-1
CASSYSTGTEAFF
>TRBV5-1|TRBJ2-7
CASSLMLAVGEQYF
>TRBV4-1|TRBJ2-3
CASSLPSGSQDTQYF
>TRBV18|NA
CASSPDMGGSYEQYF
>TRBV27|TRBJ1-3
CASSLSPGENTIYF
>TRBV5-4|TRBJ2-7
CASSFGGPSPEQYF
>TRBV2|TRBJ2-5
CASSESVGRKYF
>TRBV27|TRBJ2-2
CASSLGRQNTGELFF
>TRBV27|TRBJ1-2
CASKQGQTNYGYTF
>TRBV7-9|TRBJ2-7
CASSLTSGSDEQYF
>TRBV5-1|TRBJ1-1
CASSLGGHPTEAFF
>TRBV7-9|TRBJ1-2
CASSLDNNYGYTF
>TRBV7-8|TRBJ2-1
CASSFPGLSEQFF
>TRBV28|TRBJ1-1
CASTVTLLTEAFF
>TRBV18|TRBJ2-3
CASSFDTSGSTDTQYF
>TRBV7-2|TRBJ2-3
CASSLIQSPDTQYF
>TRBV11-1|TRBJ2-1
CASRTGTSGSFREYNEQFF
>TRBV25-1|TRBJ2-1
CASSEYGGSAYNEQFF
>TRBV4-1|TRBJ2-2
CASSPGTSGGTGELFF
>TRBV27|TRBJ1-3
CASSSRQGNTIYF
>TRBV7-2|TRBJ2-7
CASSLPRTSGSPFYEQYF
>TRBV10-3|TRBJ2-3
CAISGGLAGMKDTQYF
>TRBV5-5|TRBJ2-7
CASSEGQGRVYEQYF
>TRBV5-1|TRBJ2-7
CASMSGSSYEQYF
>TRBV9|TRBJ2-2
CASSVGGGRAIYGELFF
>TRBV7-2|TRBJ2-2
CASSRQEYTGELFF
>TRBV28|TRBJ1-6
CAIGQYSPLHF
>TRBV27|TRBJ2-3
CANPQGGTQYF
>TRBV18|TRBJ2-1
CASSTIRTGWNEQFF
>TRBV6-6|TRBJ2-2
CASSLLAGGHTGELFF
>TRBV6-5|TRBJ2-7
CASSYSTSVDEQYF
>TRBV5-4|TRBJ2-3
CASKGVTDTQYF
>TRBV29-1|TRBJ2-7
CSALEGGYEQYF
>TRBV10-2|TRBJ1-4
CASRDRTGEKLFF
>TRBV29-1|TRBJ2-7
CSVVRDRDPYEQYF
>TRBV5-1|TRBJ1-1
CASSPRVSGTEAFF
>TRBV29-1|TRBJ2-2
CSVVPVSSNTGELFF
>TRBV5-4|TRBJ1-2
CASSTDRGLRGYTF
>TRBV5-1|TRBJ2-7
CASRHPSGRRNEQYF
>TRBV27|TRBJ1-2
CASSSPGRGRVTF
>TRBV7-3|TRBJ2-6
CASSPRIGASGANVLTF
>TRBV5-1|TRBJ2-3
CASSSSGTSGRSPTDTQYF
>TRBV7-6|TRBJ2-5
CASSGRGLAGPQETQYF
>TRBV28|TRBJ1-2
CASRGASNYGYTF
>TRBV19|TRBJ1-5
CASRLDRNNQPQHF
>TRBV19|TRBJ2-6
CASSIRAGLGSGANVLTF
>TRBV6-5|TRBJ2-7
CASSYSISGRFYEQYF
>TRBV28|TRBJ2-7
CASSLYSYEQYF
>TRBV29-1|TRBJ2-3
CSVGGREGLDTQYF
>TRBV19|TRBJ2-7
CASSIGASSSYEQYF
>TRBV5-1|TRBJ1-2
CASSLAEVAGYTF
>TRBV29-1|TRBJ2-5
CSVDMNYSQETQYF
>TRBV2|TRBJ2-1
CASKREGVSYNEQFF